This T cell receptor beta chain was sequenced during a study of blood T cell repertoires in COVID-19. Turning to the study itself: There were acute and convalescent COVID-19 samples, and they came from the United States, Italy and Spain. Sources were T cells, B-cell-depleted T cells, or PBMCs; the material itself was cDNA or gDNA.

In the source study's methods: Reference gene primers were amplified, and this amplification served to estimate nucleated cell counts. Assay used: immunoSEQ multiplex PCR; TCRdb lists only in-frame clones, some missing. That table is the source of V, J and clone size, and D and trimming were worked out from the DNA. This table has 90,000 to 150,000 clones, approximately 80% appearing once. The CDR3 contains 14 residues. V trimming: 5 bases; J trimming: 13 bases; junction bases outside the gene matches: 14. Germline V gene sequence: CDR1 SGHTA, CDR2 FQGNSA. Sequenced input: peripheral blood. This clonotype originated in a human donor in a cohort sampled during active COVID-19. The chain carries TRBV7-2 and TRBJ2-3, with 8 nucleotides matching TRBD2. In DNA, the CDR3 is TGTGCCAGCAGCCCCCTGTTCTGGGCGGGGGGAAAGTATTTT. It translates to CASSPLFWAGGKYF.